Presented here are 22 T cell receptor beta chains from one specimen sequenced in a study of T-cell reconstitution after alpha-beta-depleted transplantation in children. A library of TCRbeta sequences, prepared with unique molecular identifiers, was generated. Each CDR3 protein gets one entry after TCRdb re-called the PCR reads with MiXCR. The table records about 1,000,000 distinct CDR3 sequences, roughly 29% of them present only once. This specimen consisted of PBMCs, mostly from graft donor cells, obtained 360 days after TCRalphabeta/CD19-depleted stem cell transplant. The origin of the receptors is a boy under two years old who had a stem cell transplant for SCID, so the T cells may come from the graft donor.

This clonotype has a handful of counts. The rearrangement uses TRBV20-1 and TRBJ1-6; 7 nucleotides align to TRBD1. Germline-derived CDR1 and CDR2 are DFQATT and SNEGSKA (reference sequence). This CDR3 contains 13 residues. The trim removed 6 bases at V and 10 bases at J, leaving 9 bases unmatched. The CDR3 loop is CSAKTGKGSPLHF. The CDR3 nucleotides are TGCAGTGCCAAGACAGGGAAGGGATCACCCCTCCACTTT.

This clonotype was seen more than once but under ten times. The chain uses TRBV7-6 and TRBJ2-5; perhaps TRBD2 as D (5 bases). Germline CDR1 reads SGHVS; CDR2 reads FNYEAQ. The CDR3 extends over 14 amino acids. With 6 bases removed from V and 4 bases from J, the gap between germline ends came to 15 bases. This CDR3 reads CASSFGGSGETQYF. The CDR3 region has the DNA TGTGCCAGCAGTTTCGGCGGGTCCGGAGAGACCCAGTACTTC.

This chain links TRBV29-1 with TRBJ1-1; 9 nucleotides match TRBD1. After removal of 1 base from V and 1 base from J, the junction contained 7 bases not matched to a gene. The CDR3 is 16 amino acids. Germline V gene sequence: CDR1 SQVTM, CDR2 ANQGSEA. Here the CDR3 DNA reads TGCAGCGTTGAAGTTTGGGACAGGGTTTCGAACACTGAAGCTTTCTTT. Its protein product is CSVEVWDRVSNTEAFF.

This clonotype was found a few times. CDR3 nucleotide sequence: TGCGCCAGCAGCCAAGATCTCGGCTACCAACCGAACACCGGGGAGCTGTTTTTT. The encoded protein is CASSQDLGYQPNTGELFF. The rearrangement uses TRBV4-3 and TRBJ2-2, with D uncertain. This CDR3 comprises 18 residues. Trimming pared 0 bases from V and 0 bases from J, leaving 14 bases between. Germline lookup yields CDR1 LGHNA and CDR2 YSLEER.

This rearrangement joins TRBV18 to TRBJ1-2; 7 positions match TRBD1. The V gene end was trimmed by 3 bases and the J gene end by 4 bases; junction bases not matched to a gene: 8. The CDR3 contains 15 residues. Germline lookup yields CDR1 KGHSH and CDR2 LQKENI. CDR3 sequence reads: CASSPRQGDFYGYTF. The CDR3 DNA follows: TGTGCCAGCTCACCCAGACAGGGAGACTTCTATGGCTACACCTTC.

This clonotype appeared a few times. The rearrangement uses TRBV5-6 and TRBJ1-5; tentative D call: TRBD1 (5 bases). This CDR3 comprises 17 residues. Trimming stripped 0 bases from V and 0 bases from J, with 13 bases between. Germline V gene lookup returns CDR1 SGHDT and CDR2 YYEEEE. CDR3 bases: TGTGCCAGCAGCTTGGGGGTCAGGGACTATAGCAATCAGCCCCAGCATTTT. Its translation: CASSLGVRDYSNQPQHF.

The rearrangement links TRBV19 to TRBJ1-5; D not certain. Per the germline V gene, CDR1 is LNHDA and CDR2 is SQIVND (reference sequence). V shed 2 bases and J shed 0 bases, with 8 bases lying between them. The CDR3 has 15 amino acids. CDR3 protein: CASSITDYSNQPQHF. The CDR3 DNA sequence: TGTGCCAGTAGTATAACGGACTATAGCAATCAGCCCCAGCATTTT.

This chain uses TRBV29-1 with TRBJ2-3; no reliable D call. CDR3 length: 12 amino acids. Germline V gene data show CDR1 as SQVTM and CDR2 as ANQGSEA. Trimming removed 4 bases from V and 4 bases from J, with 9 bases in between. CDR3 in DNA: TGCAGCGTTGTTCCCAATGCAGATACGCAGTATTTT. Translating gives CSVVPNADTQYF.

The chain carries TRBV12-3 or TRBV12-4 and TRBJ2-5; 11 nucleotides match TRBD1. The CDR3 runs to 17 residues. J lost 7 bases, V lost 4 bases, and 14 bases had no gene match. The CDR3 nucleotides are TGTGCCAGCAGTTCCCCGGGACAGGGGGTTGCTCCGGGGACCCAGTACTTC. Translated, it gives CASSSPGQGVAPGTQYF.

The rearrangement uses TRBV6-1 and TRBJ2-2; a possible D gene is TRBD1 (6 bases). This CDR3 contains 16 residues. V was shortened by 3 bases and J by 2 bases, with 13 bases between the two germline ends. Germline V gene data show CDR1 as MNHNS and CDR2 as SASEGT. The CDR3 coding sequence is TGTGCCAGCAGTGACCCCCAGGGGCCCAACACCGGGGAGCTGTTTTTT. This codes for CASSDPQGPNTGELFF.

This clonotype was seen only a few times. The chain uses TRBV12-5 and TRBJ2-7; D perhaps matches TRBD2 (7 bases). There are 13 residues in the CDR3. V was shortened by 2 bases and J by 6 bases, with 11 bases between the two germline ends. Germline assignment: CDR1 LGHNT and CDR2 FRNRAP. CDR3 DNA: TGTGCTAGTGGTTTGTCGGGGGGCGGCGAGCAGTACTTC. This gives the protein CASGLSGGGEQYF. Using reference TRBV12-5 and TRBJ2-7 for the parts outside the CDR3, the full variable domain is DARVTQTPRHKVTEMGQEVTMRCQPILGHNTVFWYRQTMMQGLELLAYFRNRAPLDDSGMPKDRFSAEMPDATLATLKIQPSEPRDSAVYFCASGLSGGGEQYFGPGTRLTVT.

This chain joins TRBV20-1 and TRBJ1-5, with 7 bases that match TRBD1. Germline V gene data show CDR1 as DFQATT and CDR2 as SNEGSKA (reference sequence). V shed 1 base and J 4 bases; nucleotides not matched to a gene: 7. CDR3 length equals 15 residues. In DNA form, the CDR3 reads TGCAGTGCTAGAGGGGCCGGGACAGCTAATCAGCCCCAGCATTTT. Its protein product is CSARGAGTANQPQHF.

The chain employs TRBV12-3 or TRBV12-4 and TRBJ1-2; 11 bases align to TRBD1. V lost 6 bases to trimming and J lost 6 bases; unmatched junction nucleotides: 12. The CDR3 totals 16 residues. The CDR3 DNA follows: TGTGCCAGCAGCGGCTGGGACAGGGGGTATGGTCATGGCTACACCTTC. It is translated as CASSGWDRGYGHGYTF.

This clonotype was detected only a few times. V and J are TRBV29-1 and TRBJ2-7; the D gene is possibly TRBD1 (5 bases). V was pared by 7 bases and J by 2 bases, with 12 bases between. This CDR3 region has 12 residues. The germline V gene has CDR1 SQVTM and CDR2 ANQGSEA. DNA for the CDR3: TGCAGCGCCTGGACATCGGCCTACGAGCAGTACTTC. Translating it yields CSAWTSAYEQYF.

This clonotype was seen many times. The V call is TRBV13, the J call TRBJ2-3; a weak D match, TRBD1 (6 bases). Germline V gene sequence: CDR1 PRHDT, CDR2 FYEKMQ (reference sequence). The CDR3 sequence is 15 residues long. Trimming cost V 10 bases and J 2 bases, with 19 bases left between them. CDR3 coding DNA: TGTGCCATCAACCGGGACATATCCCTCACAGATACGCAGTATTTT. This codes for CAINRDISLTDTQYF.

This clonotype was seen a handful of times. CDR3 region: CASSRLGERGNEQFF. The CDR3 nucleotides are TGTGCCAGCAGCCGGTTGGGGGAAAGGGGCAATGAGCAGTTCTTC. This chain connects TRBV3-1 to TRBJ2-1; the D call may be TRBD1 or TRBD2 (5 bases each). The germline CDR1 and CDR2 sequences are LGHDT and YNNKEL (reference sequence). V was cut by 4 bases and J by 6 bases, with 16 bases left in between. The CDR3 consists of 15 residues.

V usage is TRBV18 and J usage is TRBJ2-7; D could derive from TRBD1 or TRBD2 (5 bases each). Trimming took off 0 bases at V and 0 bases at J, with 9 bases between the two ends. Germline values: CDR1 KGHSH, CDR2 LQKENI. This CDR3 spans 15 amino acids. The CDR3 sequence: CASSPPWGSSYEQYF. For the CDR3, the DNA is TGTGCCAGCTCACCACCTTGGGGGAGCTCCTACGAGCAGTACTTC.

The chain links TRBV20-1 to TRBJ2-1, with 8 bases matching TRBD2. The CDR3 runs to 14 residues. J was trimmed by 9 bases and V by 1 base; bases with no gene match: 8. Per the germline V gene, CDR1 is DFQATT and CDR2 is SNEGSKA (reference sequence). The CDR3: CSARGTSFSPEQFF. In DNA, the CDR3 is TGCAGTGCTAGAGGGACTAGCTTTTCGCCTGAGCAGTTCTTC.

This clonotype turned up a few times. The CDR3 nucleotides read TGTGCCAGCAGTTCTCCGGACAGGGTGGGTGAGCAGTTCTTC. It translates to CASSSPDRVGEQFF. This chain uses TRBV12-3 or TRBV12-4 with TRBJ2-1, with 8 bases lining up with TRBD1. Trimming at V came to 4 bases and at J to 9 bases, leaving 8 bases not matched to a gene. The CDR3 covers 14 residues.

The chain recombines TRBV12-3 or TRBV12-4 with TRBJ1-5; D remains ambiguous. CDR3 length: 13 residues. Between the trimmed V and J ends, which lost 5 bases and 5 bases, there was a span of 10 bases. CDR3 DNA: TGTGCCAGCAGTCCACGCGCCGATCAGCCCCAGCATTTT. It yields the protein CASSPRADQPQHF.

This chain joins TRBV27 and TRBJ2-3, with 7 bases fitting TRBD2. Germline V lookup: CDR1 MNHEY, CDR2 SMNVEV (reference sequence). The length of the CDR3 is 15 residues. With 0 bases clipped from V and 8 bases from J, the junction kept 8 bases outside the gene matches. CDR3 sequence: CASSLSSGALGTQYF. CDR3 sequence (DNA): TGTGCCAGCAGTTTATCAAGCGGGGCTTTGGGTACGCAGTATTTT.

The rearrangement joins TRBV20-1 to TRBJ2-3, with a possible D match to TRBD2 (7 bases). V dropped 3 bases and J dropped 4 bases, with 20 bases sitting between them. The CDR3 spans 16 residues. Looked up from germline, CDR1 is DFQATT and CDR2 is SNEGSKA (reference sequence). CDR3 DNA: TGCAGTGCTAGGCCCCTAGTGGGGGGGCGGGCAGATACGCAGTATTTT. Translating gives CSARPLVGGRADTQYF.